This T cell receptor beta chain was retrieved from a study of Graves' ophthalmopathy and Graves' hyperthyroidism. Using RNA transcripts, the TCR beta CDR3 regions were amplified. In the first round, RT-PCR was carried out with HTBI primers, and a multiplex PCR formed the second round. TCRdb re-called the multiplex PCR reads with MiXCR, one entry per CDR3 protein. The sample lists some 350,000 distinct CDR3 sequences, 17% seen once, with roughly 2.3% in the top ten. Hyperthyroidism counted as stable given no ophthalmopathy within 18 months of follow-up. Additional autoimmune diseases, uncontrolled infections, pregnancy or lactation disqualified patients. This CDR3 is built from 15 residues. In germline, CDR1 is SGHVS, CDR2 FQNEAQ. V dropped 5 bases and J dropped 2; count of bases not matched to a gene: 5.

The sequenced sample was peripheral blood. The receptor was isolated from an adult woman with stable Graves' hyperthyroidism. The chain employs TRBV7-8 and TRBJ1-2; 10 bases are a match to TRBD1. CDR3 nucleotide sequence: TGTGCCAGCAGCCTGGACAGGGGGATGAACTATGGCTACACCTTC. The encoded protein is CASSLDRGMNYGYTF.